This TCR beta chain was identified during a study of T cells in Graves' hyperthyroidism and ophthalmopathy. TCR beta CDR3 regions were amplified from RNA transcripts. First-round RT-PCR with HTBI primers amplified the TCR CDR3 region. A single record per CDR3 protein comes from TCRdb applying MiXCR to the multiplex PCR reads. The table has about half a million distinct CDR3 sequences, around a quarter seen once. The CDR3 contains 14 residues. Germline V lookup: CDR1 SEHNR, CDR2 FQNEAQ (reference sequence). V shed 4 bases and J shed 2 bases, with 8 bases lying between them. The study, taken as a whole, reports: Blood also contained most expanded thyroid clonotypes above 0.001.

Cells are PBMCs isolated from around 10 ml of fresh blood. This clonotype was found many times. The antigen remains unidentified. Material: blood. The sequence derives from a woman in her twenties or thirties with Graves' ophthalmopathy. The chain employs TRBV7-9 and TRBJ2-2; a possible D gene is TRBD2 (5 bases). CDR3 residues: CASSSGYNTGELFF. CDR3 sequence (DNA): TGTGCCAGCAGCTCGGGGTACAACACCGGGGAGCTGTTTTTT.